The present TCR beta chain was sequenced within a study of blood T cells in healthy people across ages. A second roughly 6 to 11 cycle PCR used barcoded and J-beta primers. Each CDR3 protein is one row after TCRdb ran MiXCR on the 5' RACE reads. The sample has approximately 1.5 million distinct CDR3 sequences, around 35% seen once; the top ten hold 10% to 12%. General study results and limits: Diversity was higher, and naive CD4+ cells more numerous, in long-lived donors than in aged donors. Expanded clonotype changes were possibly confounded by unknown donor CMV status.

Peripheral blood samples of approximately 10 milliliters were drawn from each donor. Total RNA was isolated from each sample in quantities of at least 5 micrograms. This clonotype turned up a few times. Its antigen is not known. A junction boundary mismatches the germline segment, possibly from a read error. Sequenced: blood. This receptor was taken from a woman aged 25 to 39 in good health.

The CDR3 DNA is TGCGCCAACAGTGAGTACAACAGGGCGGGAGAGCAGTACTTC. It encodes CANSEYNRAGEQYF. J is TRBJ2-5 and V is TRBV10-1, with D possibly TRBD2 on 7 matching bases. Germline V gene data show CDR1 as WNHNN and CDR2 as SYGVQD (reference sequence). This CDR3 spans 14 amino acids.